This T cell receptor beta chain appears in the sequencing data of a study of response to subunit inactivated influenza vaccine. MiXCR was run by TCRdb on the RT-PCR reads, yielding one entry per CDR3 protein. Here the sample spans hundreds of thousands of distinct CDR3 sequences, roughly 10% being singletons. The germline V gene has CDR1 SGHAT and CDR2 FQNNGV. The trim removed 4 bases at V and 3 bases at J, leaving 2 bases unmatched. This CDR3 has 13 amino acids. This clonotype occurred a few times. The sample was also reused in another study, on T cells expressing NK-cell markers. Turning to that study: What made the TCR beta cDNA was 5'RACE template switching with UMIs. Among the eight sequenced donors, seven tested HCMV-seropositive and one tested seronegative. The authors restricted sorting to alpha-beta TCR T cells with an anti-gamma-delta TCR antibody in several experiments. Once again these clonotypes came out on top in the CD3+CD56-NKG2C+ fraction of a few donors.

This rearrangement joins TRBV11-2 to TRBJ2-7, with 8 positions matching TRBD2. This specimen was PBMCs from blood, taken on the day of vaccination. This TCR was recovered from a man aged 50-60 years who received an inactivated influenza vaccine. CDR3 sequence reads: CASSSGLDYEQYF. CDR3 DNA: TGTGCCAGCAGCTCGGGACTAGACTACGAGCAGTACTTC.